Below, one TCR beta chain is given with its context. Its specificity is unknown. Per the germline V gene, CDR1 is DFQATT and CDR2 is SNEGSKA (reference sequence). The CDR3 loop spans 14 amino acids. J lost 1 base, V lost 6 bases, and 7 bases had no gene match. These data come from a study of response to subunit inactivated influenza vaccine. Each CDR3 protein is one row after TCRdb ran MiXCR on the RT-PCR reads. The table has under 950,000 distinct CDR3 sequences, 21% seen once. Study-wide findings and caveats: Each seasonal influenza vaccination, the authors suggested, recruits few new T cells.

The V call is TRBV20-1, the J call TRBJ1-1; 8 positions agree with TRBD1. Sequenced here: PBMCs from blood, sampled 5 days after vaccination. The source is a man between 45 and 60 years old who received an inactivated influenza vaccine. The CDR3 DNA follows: TGCAGTGCCTTTAGGGGGACAGGGAACACTGAAGCTTTCTTT. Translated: CSAFRGTGNTEAFF.